Listed here are 16 T cell receptor beta chains from one sample, sequenced in a study of OX40 agonist ivuxolimab in advanced cancers. TCRdb's copy holds only in-frame clones and misses some; the assay was immunoSEQ multiplex PCR. The sample has roughly 50,000 clones, 85% to 90% seen once; the top ten hold approximately 1.9%. The sample consisted of CD4+ or CD8+ T cells sorted from blood, taken in a trial of the OX40 agonist ivuxolimab. All receptors come from an adult with an advanced solid tumor such as melanoma, head and neck, liver or kidney cancer.

In this sample, this clone turned up a few times. The rearrangement uses TRBV6-1 and TRBJ2-1; tentative D call: TRBD1 (6 bases). This CDR3 region has 16 residues. Germline CDR1 reads MNHNS; CDR2 reads SASEGT. V was clipped by 2 bases and J by 4 bases, with 15 bases between them. CDR3 protein: CASSETQGSGYNEQFF. The CDR3 nucleotides read TGTGCCAGCAGTGAAACCCAGGGGTCGGGTTACAATGAGCAGTTCTTC.

The chain has TRBV4-3 and TRBJ1-4; tentatively, D is TRBD1 (6 bases). Trimming stripped 1 base from V and 8 bases from J, with 17 bases between. The CDR3 runs 16 residues. Germline CDR1 and CDR2: LGHNA and YSLEER. In nucleotides, the CDR3 is TGCGCCAGCAGCCAAGTTCCTGTCGGGGGCCAAGAAAAACTGTTTTTT. It specifies CASSQVPVGGQEKLFF.

The rearrangement links TRBV11-3 to TRBJ2-1, with 9 bases that match TRBD2. Germline V CDR1 and CDR2: SGHNT, YENEEA. Trimming at V came to 5 bases and at J to 1 base, leaving 3 bases not matched to a gene. This CDR3 region has 15 residues. This chain's CDR3 is CASSVAGASYNEQFF. DNA for the CDR3: TGTGCCAGCAGCGTAGCGGGAGCTTCCTACAATGAGCAGTTCTTC.

The V and J genes are TRBV10-3 and TRBJ2-3; a possible D gene is TRBD1 (5 bases). Trimming removed 6 bases at V and 5 bases at J, with 15 bases between. Germline CDR1 reads ENHRY; CDR2 reads SYGVKD. The CDR3 is 14 residues long. CDR3 in DNA: TGTGCCATCAGGGAAGCCAGGGTAGGAGATACGCAGTATTTT. Translation gives CAIREARVGDTQYF.

This chain connects TRBV9 to TRBJ2-7; 7 bases are shared with TRBD1. V shed 0 bases, J shed 2 bases, and the junction held 5 bases outside the gene matches. Germline lookup yields CDR1 SGDLS and CDR2 YYNGEE. This CDR3 comprises 15 residues. The chain's CDR3 is CASSVGPTGAYEQYF. The CDR3 coding sequence is TGTGCCAGCAGCGTAGGCCCCACAGGGGCCTACGAGCAGTACTTC.

This rearrangement joins TRBV2 to TRBJ2-7; no definite D call. Germline V gene data show CDR1 as SNHLY and CDR2 as FYNNEI. This CDR3 spans 12 amino acids. V was clipped by 6 bases and J by 4 bases, with 10 bases between them. CDR3 coding DNA: TGTGCCAGCAGGACGGACGGGTACGAGCAGTACTTC. This translates into CASRTDGYEQYF.

The V call is TRBV19, the J call TRBJ2-5; the D gene is possibly TRBD2 (5 bases). The V end lost 6 bases, the J end lost 3 bases, and 14 bases lay between the germline ends. Germline CDR1 LNHDA, CDR2 SQIVND (reference sequence). The CDR3 sequence is 14 residues long. The chain's CDR3 is CASRPSGFKETQYF. The CDR3 bases are TGTGCCAGTAGGCCTTCGGGATTCAAAGAGACCCAGTACTTC.

The V call is TRBV19, the J call TRBJ2-5; 10 bases map to TRBD2. Germline V gene sequence: CDR1 LNHDA, CDR2 SQIVND (reference sequence). V dropped 7 bases and J dropped 6; count of bases not matched to a gene: 8. The CDR3 extends over 14 amino acids. The CDR3 nucleotides read TGTGCCAGTACCTCCCTAGCGGGGGCCAAGACCCAGTACTTC. Translated: CASTSLAGAKTQYF. The variable domain in full, with the rest retrieved from reference TRBV19 and TRBJ2-5, is DGGITQSPKYLFRKEGQNVTLSCEQNLNHDAMYWYRQDPGQGLRLIYYSQIVNDFQKGDIAEGYSVSREKKESFPLTVTSAQKNPTAFYLCASTSLAGAKTQYFGPGTRLLVL.

The J gene is TRBJ1-1, the V gene TRBV18; no definite D call. The V gene lost 8 bases and the J gene lost 1 base, with 11 bases spanning the gap. This CDR3 comprises 13 residues. Germline V gene data show CDR1 as KGHSH and CDR2 as LQKENI. The DNA for the CDR3 is TGTGCCAGCCGGGGTGGGCAGAACACTGAAGCTTTCTTT. Amino acids: CASRGGQNTEAFF.

This rearrangement joins TRBV6-6 to TRBJ1-3; TRBD1 matches 7 bases. CDR1 MNHNY and CDR2 SVGAGI come from the germline V gene (reference sequence). The CDR3 covers 15 residues. The V and J ends lost 6 bases and 0 bases, in that order; junction bases with no gene match: 5. The CDR3 region is CASRPTGDSGNTIYF. CDR3 nucleotide sequence: TGTGCCAGCAGGCCCACAGGGGACTCTGGAAACACCATATATTTT.

The V call is TRBV10-2, the J call TRBJ2-2; the D is unclear. V lost 5 bases and J 1 base, leaving 2 bases between the germline ends. Germline V gene sequence: CDR1 WSHSY, CDR2 SAAADI. The length of the CDR3 is 12 residues. The CDR3, as DNA: TGCGCCAGCAGTAAGAACACCGGGGAGCTGTTTTTT. This sequence encodes CASSKNTGELFF.

V and J are TRBV6-5 and TRBJ1-1, with unresolved D. The germline V and J ends were trimmed by 2 bases and 1 base, with 8 bases remaining between them. From germline, CDR1 is MNHEY and CDR2 SVGAGI. This CDR3 contains 14 residues. CDR3 nucleotide sequence: TGTGCCAGCAGTTACCAGGAATCGAACACTGAAGCTTTCTTT. Translation: CASSYQESNTEAFF.

This chain connects TRBV19 to TRBJ1-1; D is perhaps TRBD1 (6 bases). The CDR3 spans 16 residues. CDR1 and CDR2 from the germline V gene are LNHDA and SQIVND (reference sequence). The V gene lost 1 base and the J gene lost 5 bases, with 17 bases spanning the gap. CDR3 in amino acids: CASSIGTRGAKTEAFF. In DNA, the CDR3 is TGTGCCAGTAGTATAGGGACCCGGGGGGCCAAAACTGAAGCTTTCTTT.

J is TRBJ2-1 and V is TRBV6-6; 10 positions agree with TRBD2. The CDR3 contains 16 residues. J gave up 8 bases and V 4 bases, and 11 bases lay outside the gene matches. Germline lookup yields CDR1 MNHNY and CDR2 SVGAGI (reference sequence). The CDR3, as DNA: TGTGCCAGCAGTTCTCAGGCTAGCGGGAGTAAGGATGAGCAGTTCTTC. Protein sequence: CASSSQASGSKDEQFF.

V and J are TRBV13 and TRBJ2-7; 7 bases agree with TRBD2. The CDR3 is 15 residues long. The V gene end was trimmed by 5 bases and the J gene end by 2 bases; junction bases not matched to a gene: 9. Germline CDR1 reads PRHDT; CDR2 reads FYEKMQ (reference sequence). The CDR3 protein is CASSPPSGTTYEQYF. The CDR3 region has the DNA TGTGCCAGCAGCCCCCCTAGCGGAACGACCTACGAGCAGTACTTC.

This chain links TRBV19 with TRBJ2-5; TRBD2 agrees at 11 bases. The CDR3 has 15 amino acids. With 3 bases clipped from V and 2 bases from J, the junction kept 2 bases outside the gene matches. The germline CDR1 and CDR2 sequences are LNHDA and SQIVND (reference sequence). The DNA of the CDR3 is TGTGCCAGTAGTATGAGACTAGCGGGACAAGAGACCCAGTACTTC. Translated: CASSMRLAGQETQYF.